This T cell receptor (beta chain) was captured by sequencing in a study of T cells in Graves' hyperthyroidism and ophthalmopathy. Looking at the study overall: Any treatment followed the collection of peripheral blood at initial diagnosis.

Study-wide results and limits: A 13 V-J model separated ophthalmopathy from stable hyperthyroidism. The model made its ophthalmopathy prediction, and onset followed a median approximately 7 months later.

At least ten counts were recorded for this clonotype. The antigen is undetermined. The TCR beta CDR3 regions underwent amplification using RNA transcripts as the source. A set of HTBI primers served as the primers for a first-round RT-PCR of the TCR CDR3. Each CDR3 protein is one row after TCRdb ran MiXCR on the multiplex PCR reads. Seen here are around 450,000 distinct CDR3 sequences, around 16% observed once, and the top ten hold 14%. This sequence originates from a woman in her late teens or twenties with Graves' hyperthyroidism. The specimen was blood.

Here the CDR3 DNA reads TGTGCCGGGGACACCGAAAACTACGAGCAGTACTTC. This encodes CAGDTENYEQYF. The J gene is TRBJ2-7, the V gene TRBV2; D may be TRBD1 (6 bases). The CDR3 consists of 12 residues. Germline V gene data show CDR1 as SNHLY and CDR2 as FYNNEI. V was cut by 11 bases and J by 3 bases, with 14 bases left in between.